The 5 T cell receptor beta chains presented below share a single source sample, sequenced in a study of control samples from healthy donors and cancer patients. Sequencing was performed with immunoSEQ multiplex PCR; in TCRdb, only in-frame clones are kept and a portion is missing. The data contain just over 80,000 clones, just under 95% of them singletons. The specimen sequenced was blood. These receptor sequences come from a woman younger than 30 in good health.

This clone was seen a handful of times. This sequence joins TRBV19 and TRBJ1-2; D gene unclear. The CDR3 has 12 amino acids. Trimming cost V 5 bases and J 8 bases, with 12 bases left between them. Per the germline V gene, CDR1 is LNHDA and CDR2 is SQIVND (reference sequence). CDR3 bases: TGTGCCAGTAGTCCGCTTAAGGGCGGCTACACCTTC. Protein sequence: CASSPLKGGYTF.

Only a few counts were recorded for this clone. The chain carries TRBV6-6 and TRBJ1-3, with D hard to call. Germline V gene data show CDR1 as MNHNY and CDR2 as SVGAGI (reference sequence). The V end lost 5 bases, the J end lost 0 bases, and 20 bases lay between the germline ends. The CDR3 covers 18 residues. The CDR3, as DNA: TGTGCCAGCAGTCCATACATTTCGTCAGGCCACTCTGGAAACACCATATATTTT. Translating it yields CASSPYISSGHSGNTIYF.

The chain employs TRBV28 and TRBJ2-1, with TRBD2 identical over 13 bases. This CDR3 contains 17 residues. V was pared by 6 bases and J by 6 bases, with 11 bases of the junction left unmatched. The germline V gene has CDR1 MDHEN and CDR2 SYDVKM. The CDR3 DNA is TGTGCCAGCAGGAGAGAGTATGGGACTAGCGGGGTCAATGAGCAGTTCTTC. The encoded protein is CASRREYGTSGVNEQFF.

V and J are TRBV28 and TRBJ1-3; no definite D call. The CDR3 has 15 residues. Per the germline V gene, CDR1 is MDHEN and CDR2 is SYDVKM. V was trimmed by 6 bases and J by 8 bases, leaving 20 bases between them. CDR3 amino acids: CASSRTTAGLDTIYF. In nucleotides, the CDR3 is TGTGCCAGCAGCAGAACAACAGCTGGCTTGGACACCATATATTTT.

The rearrangement joins TRBV6-5 to TRBJ1-1; D ambiguous. V dropped 5 bases and J dropped 5 bases, with 12 bases sitting between them. This CDR3 has 13 residues. Germline V gene lookup returns CDR1 MNHEY and CDR2 SVGAGI. CDR3 coding DNA: TGTGCCAGCAGTAAACACTTGGGGACTGAAGCTTTCTTT. Protein sequence: CASSKHLGTEAFF.